The T cell receptor (beta chain) under discussion was sequenced for a study of blood T cell repertoires in COVID-19. Study details: Specimens from acute and convalescent COVID-19 originated in the United States, Italy and Spain. T cells, B-cell-depleted T cells, or PBMCs provided the cDNA or gDNA that served as material.

Seattle's cohort entered during active infection and was followed longitudinally. The J segment lost 2 bases and the V segment lost 5 bases, leaving 10 bases of the junction unmatched. Germline V lookup: CDR1 LNHDA, CDR2 SQIVND (reference sequence). The CDR3 has 17 amino acids. Original methodology: How many nucleated cells were present was estimated from reference gene primer amplification. Clones were read by immunoSEQ multiplex PCR, and TCRdb kept only the in-frame ones, dropping some. Clonal size and the V and J genes are those of that table, whereas D and trimming came from the DNA. Of 250,000 to 350,000 clones in the sample, approximately 84% are singletons; the top ten hold roughly 1.5%.

Source material: peripheral blood. This clonotype originated in a human donor with COVID-19, enrolled during active disease. The donor label of this sample is uncertain. This chain connects TRBV19 to TRBJ2-3, with TRBD2 identical over 10 bases. In nucleotides, the CDR3 is TGTGCCAGTAGTGGGAGGACTAGCGGATACACCACAGATACGCAGTATTTT. Translating it yields CASSGRTSGYTTDTQYF.